Shown below are 11 T cell receptor beta chains from a single sample sequenced in a study of blood T cell repertoires in COVID-19 (TCRdb year 2020). Libraries were prepared through the immunoSEQ multiplex PCR assay. TCRdb provides this immuneACCESS table in a form limited to in-frame rearrangements. Some clones are lacking; in checked studies, under half of them reflect an unresolved V gene, and why the rest are absent is not known. This sample holds 290,000 or so clones; 90% were observed only once. The ten top clones hold 4% to 5.5% of the sample. The specimen was PBMCs or T cells enriched from blood (not recorded which). The receptors were gathered from a woman between 18 and 29 years old with acute COVID-19.

The CDR3 reads CASSLVEGNYGYTF. The CDR3 DNA follows: TGCGCCAGCAGCTTGGTGGAGGGGAACTATGGCTACACCTTC. This chain links TRBV5-1 with TRBJ1-2; a possible D gene is TRBD1 (5 bases). Trimming took 0 bases from V and 2 from J, leaving 8 bases between them. The CDR3 spans 14 residues. Germline-derived CDR1 and CDR2 are SGHRS and YFSETQ.

The V gene is TRBV11-3, the J gene TRBJ2-3, with 10 bases fitting TRBD2. Germline loops: CDR1 SGHNT, CDR2 YENEEA. The junction had 13 bases not matched to a gene; V was cut back by 1 base and J by 0 bases. This CDR3 is built from 20 residues. As DNA, the CDR3 is TGTGCCAGCAGCTTAGGTTTGGTGCTAGCGGGAGTAACGAGCACAGATACGCAGTATTTT. Protein product: CASSLGLVLAGVTSTDTQYF.

The gene calls are TRBV6-1 and TRBJ2-7, with D possibly TRBD2 on 6 matching bases. With 3 bases removed from V and 0 bases from J, the gap between germline ends came to 9 bases. The V gene's germline CDR1 is MNHNS and CDR2 SASEGT. This CDR3 contains 14 residues. The CDR3 region is CASSDLGGSYEQYF. The CDR3 bases are TGTGCCAGCAGTGACCTGGGGGGCTCCTACGAGCAGTACTTC.

The rearrangement links TRBV25-1 to TRBJ2-7; no reliable D call. The CDR3 runs 15 residues. Germline lookup yields CDR1 MGHDK and CDR2 SYGVNS. V lost 8 bases to trimming and J lost 0 bases, with 17 bases between them. In nucleotides, the CDR3 is TGTGCCAGCTCAACGCCCCAGGCGACCTCCTACGAGCAGTACTTC. The encoded protein is CASSTPQATSYEQYF.

The chain uses TRBV2 and TRBJ2-7, with TRBD1 identical over 11 bases. The CDR3 totals 15 residues. Germline V gene lookup returns CDR1 SNHLY and CDR2 FYNNEI. J was trimmed by 4 bases and V by 6 bases; bases with no gene match: 8. CDR3 nucleotides: TGTGCCAGCAGCGATCCGGGACAGGGGGGATACGAGCAGTACTTC. Its protein is CASSDPGQGGYEQYF.

This chain joins TRBV12-3 or TRBV12-4 and TRBJ2-1, with 8 bases aligning to TRBD2. The trim removed 8 bases at V and 8 bases at J, leaving 5 bases unmatched. The CDR3 consists of 12 residues. CDR3 in DNA: TGTGCCAGCTGGCTAGCGGGCGATGAGCAGTTCTTC. Translation gives CASWLAGDEQFF.

This chain joins TRBV27 and TRBJ2-4, with 7 bases fitting TRBD1. Germline V CDR1 and CDR2: MNHEY, SMNVEV (reference sequence). The CDR3 is 15 amino acids. The V segment lost 5 bases and the J segment 0 bases; nucleotides outside the gene matches: 4. Here the CDR3 DNA reads TGTGCCAGCAGTCAACGGGACAGAGCCAAAAACATTCAGTACTTC. Its translation is CASSQRDRAKNIQYF.

The chain recombines TRBV28 with TRBJ1-4; 9 nucleotides align to TRBD1. V lost 6 bases, J lost 8 bases, and 4 bases stayed unmatched. The CDR3 covers 13 residues. CDR1 and CDR2 (germline): MDHEN, SYDVKM. The CDR3 DNA is TGTGCCAGCAGGGGGACAGGGAAAGAAAAACTGTTTTTT. It encodes CASRGTGKEKLFF.

This clone was detected only once. The chain is built from TRBV5-6 and TRBJ2-7; tentative D call: TRBD1 (5 bases). Trimming left V 2 bases short and J 6 bases short, with 18 bases between. From germline, CDR1 is SGHDT and CDR2 YYEEEE. The CDR3 is 15 amino acids. The CDR3 DNA reads TGTGCCAGCAGCTTTTCAGGGTTAGGGCCTGGCGAGCAGTACTTC. This translates into CASSFSGLGPGEQYF.

The chain couples TRBV10-3 to TRBJ2-5; 10 nucleotides match TRBD2. CDR3 length equals 13 residues. V was pared by 6 bases and J by 4 bases, with 2 bases of the junction left unmatched. From germline, CDR1 is ENHRY and CDR2 SYGVKD. The CDR3 DNA is TGTGCCATCAGCCGACTAGCGGGAGAGACCCAGTACTTC. As protein: CAISRLAGETQYF.

The rearrangement joins TRBV4-2 to TRBJ1-5; tentatively, D is TRBD1 (5 bases). Germline lookup yields CDR1 LGHNA and CDR2 YNFKEQ. The CDR3 runs to 15 residues. V was trimmed by 2 bases and J by 2 bases, leaving 10 bases between them. This chain's CDR3 is CASSQTGQGNQPQHF. CDR3 nucleotides: TGTGCCAGCAGCCAAACAGGCCAAGGCAATCAGCCCCAGCATTTT.